Below are 26 T cell receptor beta chains sequenced from a single sample in a study of T-cell memory formation after mild COVID-19. TCRdb processed the 5' RACE reads anew with MiXCR; each CDR3 protein has one entry. This table holds about 140,000 distinct CDR3 sequences, around 25% found once. Sequences were obtained from PBMCs or a T cell subset sorted from them (not recorded which). These receptors were obtained from an adult woman who had mild COVID-19 (a few samples of this study predate the infection). Cell type and time point are not known.

The table lists this clonotype with a few counts. This sequence joins TRBV5-1 and TRBJ2-7, with D hard to call. CDR3 length: 14 residues. V dropped 3 bases and J dropped 3 bases, with 13 bases sitting between them. Germline V gene lookup returns CDR1 SGHRS and CDR2 YFSETQ. In DNA, the CDR3 is TGCGCCAGCAGCTCCGGAGAATACATCTACGAGCAGTACTTC. Amino acids: CASSSGEYIYEQYF.

By share of the sample, this clonotype is large. The V gene is TRBV7-9, the J gene TRBJ1-2; possibly TRBD1 for D (6 bases). The CDR3 totals 14 residues. V was cut by 5 bases and J by 6 bases, with 16 bases left in between. The germline V gene encodes CDR1 SEHNR and CDR2 FQNEAQ (reference sequence). The CDR3 nucleotides are TGTGCCAGCAGCCTCACAGGGCTAAGGGATGGCTACACCTTC. As protein: CASSLTGLRDGYTF.

The chain has TRBV25-1 and TRBJ2-2, with 8 nucleotides matching TRBD1. The germline V gene encodes CDR1 MGHDK and CDR2 SYGVNS. V was pared by 0 bases and J by 3 bases, with 6 bases of the junction left unmatched. The CDR3 is made up of 17 amino acids. The CDR3 nucleotides read TGTGCCAGCAGTGAATATTGGGGGACAGGTCACACCGGGGAGCTGTTTTTT. It translates to CASSEYWGTGHTGELFF.

This clonotype was seen a few times. The rearrangement links TRBV5-4 to TRBJ2-7; the D gene is possibly TRBD1 (5 bases). Germline V gives CDR1 SGHNT, CDR2 YYREEE (reference sequence). CDR3 length: 15 residues. Trimming left V 1 base short and J 1 base short, with 12 bases between. The CDR3 protein is CASSLFRGQSYEQYF. DNA for the CDR3: TGTGCCAGCAGCTTGTTTCGAGGACAATCCTACGAGCAGTACTTC.

This clonotype has a handful of counts. V gene TRBV7-6 combines with J gene TRBJ2-5; TRBD1 aligns across 9 bases. CDR3 length equals 16 residues. The V gene's germline CDR1 is SGHVS and CDR2 FNYEAQ. Trimming at V came to 1 base and at J to 4 bases, leaving 7 bases not matched to a gene. CDR3 in DNA: TGTGCCAGCAGCTTAGAGGACAGGGGAGCGAGAGAGACCCAGTACTTC. Residues: CASSLEDRGARETQYF.

This clonotype occurred a few times. This CDR3 is CASRSERSGAYEQYF. As DNA, the CDR3 is TGTGCCAGCCGCTCGGAACGTTCAGGAGCCTACGAGCAGTACTTC. This chain joins TRBV7-9 and TRBJ2-7, with D unclear. The V end lost 8 bases, the J end lost 2 bases, and 19 bases lay between the germline ends. Germline V lookup: CDR1 SEHNR, CDR2 FQNEAQ (reference sequence). CDR3 length: 15 amino acids.

This clonotype was counted a few times. The genes are TRBV9 and TRBJ2-7; D unclear. The V and J ends lost 4 bases and 3 bases respectively, with 11 bases between them. The CDR3 consists of 13 residues. CDR1 and CDR2 (germline): SGDLS, YYNGEE. The chain's CDR3 is CASSPEDFYEQYF. Here the CDR3 DNA reads TGTGCCAGCAGCCCGGAAGACTTCTACGAGCAGTACTTC.

The chain combines TRBV5-1 with TRBJ1-5; 8 nucleotides agree with TRBD1. The germline gives CDR1 SGHRS, CDR2 YFSETQ. This CDR3 region has 14 residues. V shed 2 bases and J 7 bases; nucleotides not matched to a gene: 5. The CDR3 nucleotides are TGCGCCAGCAGCTTCCAGGGGGCCGGACAGCCCCAGCATTTT. Translation gives CASSFQGAGQPQHF.

The rearrangement links TRBV9 to TRBJ1-6; 7 bases align to TRBD1. This CDR3 contains 15 residues. V lost 4 bases, J lost 5 bases, and 6 bases stayed unmatched. Per germline, CDR1 SGDLS and CDR2 YYNGEE. CDR3 coding DNA: TGTGCCAGCAGCCCCCGGACAGGCGATAATTCACCCCTCCACTTT. Its translation is CASSPRTGDNSPLHF.

This clonotype was seen a handful of times. This chain connects TRBV18 to TRBJ1-4, with D uncertain. Germline V gene sequence: CDR1 KGHSH, CDR2 LQKENI. Trimming removed 1 base from V and 0 bases from J, with 9 bases in between. The CDR3 contains 16 residues. This CDR3 reads CASSPRTVATNEKLFF. CDR3 DNA sequence: TGTGCCAGCTCACCACGGACGGTAGCAACTAATGAAAAACTGTTTTTT.

This clonotype was observed a handful of times. The rearrangement joins TRBV5-4 to TRBJ1-1; no definite D call. The ends were cut back, 2 bases at V and 5 bases at J, with 7 bases in the middle. Per the germline V gene, CDR1 is SGHNT and CDR2 is YYREEE (reference sequence). The CDR3 extends over 12 amino acids. CDR3 protein: CASSFGATEAFF. Written as DNA, the CDR3 is TGTGCCAGCAGCTTTGGAGCGACTGAAGCTTTCTTT.

This clonotype showed up many times. This chain links TRBV11-3 with TRBJ2-3; D remains unclear. CDR1 and CDR2 (germline): SGHNT, YENEEA. Trimming took off 5 bases at V and 2 bases at J, with 5 bases between the two ends. This CDR3 is built from 12 residues. The CDR3 nucleotides read TGTGCCAGCAGCCCTAACACAGATACGCAGTATTTT. This codes for CASSPNTDTQYF. Looking up the rest from reference TRBV11-3 and TRBJ2-3 gives the full variable domain: EAGVVQSPRYKIIEKKQPVAFWCNPISGHNTLYWYLQNLGQGPELLIRYENEEAVDDSQLPKDRFSAERLKGVDSTLKIQPAELGDSAVYLCASSPNTDTQYFGPGTRLTVL.

This chain connects TRBV30 to TRBJ2-7; 11 bases map to TRBD2. CDR3 length equals 14 residues. V shed 4 bases, J shed 2 bases, and the junction held 4 bases outside the gene matches. Germline V CDR1 and CDR2: GTSNPN, SVGIG (reference sequence). CDR3 in amino acids: CAWTVAGGPYEQYF. DNA for the CDR3: TGTGCCTGGACCGTAGCGGGAGGGCCCTACGAGCAGTACTTC.

V gene TRBV5-6 combines with J gene TRBJ1-1; D gene unclear. Per the germline V gene, CDR1 is SGHDT and CDR2 is YYEEEE. The CDR3 contains 16 residues. The V end lost 4 bases, the J end lost 0 bases, and 16 bases lay between the germline ends. The CDR3: CASSLKTVFMNTEAFF. CDR3 coding DNA: TGTGCCAGCAGCCTTAAGACGGTTTTCATGAACACTGAAGCTTTCTTT. Complete variable domain (other parts from reference TRBV5-6 and TRBJ1-1): DAGVTQSPTHLIKTRGQQVTLRCSPKSGHDTVSWYQQALGQGPQFIFQYYEEEERQRGNFPDRFSGHQFPNYSSELNVNALLLGDSALYLCASSLKTVFMNTEAFFGQGTRLTVV.

This chain connects TRBV6-5 to TRBJ2-1; 7 bases match TRBD2. The trim removed 8 bases at V and 5 bases at J, leaving 9 bases unmatched. Looked up from germline, CDR1 is MNHEY and CDR2 is SVGAGI. This CDR3 region has 14 residues. CDR3 DNA sequence: TGTGCCAGCTCACTAGCGTCGACCAACAATGAGCAGTTCTTC. Its protein product is CASSLASTNNEQFF.

The chain recombines TRBV20-1 with TRBJ2-5; 8 bases agree with TRBD1. V shed 1 base, J shed 5 bases, and the junction held 12 bases outside the gene matches. Germline CDR1 reads DFQATT; CDR2 reads SNEGSKA (reference sequence). The CDR3 extends over 16 amino acids. CDR3: CSARGSPDRGRETQYF. The CDR3 bases are TGCAGTGCTAGAGGGTCCCCAGACAGGGGCAGGGAGACCCAGTACTTC.

The rearrangement joins TRBV7-3 to TRBJ2-5; 12 bases match TRBD2. Germline CDR1 and CDR2: SGHTA and FQGTGA. With 3 bases clipped from V and 5 bases from J, the junction kept 4 bases outside the gene matches. The CDR3 has 15 residues. The CDR3 loop is CASSFTGTSGETQYF. CDR3 nucleotide sequence: TGTGCCAGCAGCTTTACCGGGACTAGCGGGGAGACCCAGTACTTC.

This clonotype came up a few times. The chain recombines TRBV7-9 with TRBJ2-5; 10 nucleotides align to TRBD1. The length of the CDR3 is 17 residues. J lost 6 bases, V lost 5 bases, and 15 bases had no gene match. Per the germline V gene, CDR1 is SEHNR and CDR2 is FQNEAQ (reference sequence). The CDR3 loop reads CASSLTGTGVKGKTQYF. CDR3 coding DNA: TGTGCCAGCAGCCTAACCGGGACAGGGGTCAAGGGTAAGACCCAGTACTTC.

This clonotype was picked up a small number of times. The chain carries TRBV9 and TRBJ2-1; 14 bases line up with TRBD2. After removal of 4 bases from V and 0 bases from J, the junction contained 6 bases not matched to a gene. In germline, CDR1 is SGDLS, CDR2 YYNGEE. The CDR3 runs 18 residues. The CDR3 nucleotides are TGTGCCAGCAGCCCGGGACTAGCGGGAGTTTCCTCCTACAATGAGCAGTTCTTC. Protein product: CASSPGLAGVSSYNEQFF.

This chain joins TRBV7-2 and TRBJ1-1; D unresolved. The CDR3 has 14 amino acids. Germline V CDR1 and CDR2: SGHTA, FQGNSA. Trimming took 0 bases from V and 5 from J, leaving 10 bases between them. The CDR3 is CASSLAAGRTEAFF. The CDR3 coding sequence is TGTGCCAGCAGCTTAGCGGCGGGTAGGACTGAAGCTTTCTTT.

The chain joins TRBV6-5 to TRBJ1-1; D is uncertain. The V gene's germline CDR1 is MNHEY and CDR2 SVGAGI. V was clipped by 5 bases and J by 2 bases, with 9 bases between them. This CDR3 has 13 residues. As DNA, the CDR3 is TGTGCCAGCAGTAAAACAGCAAACACTGAAGCTTTCTTT. This codes for CASSKTANTEAFF.

This clonotype was counted between two and nine times. The chain has TRBV4-1 and TRBJ2-7; D remains ambiguous. V lost 0 bases and J 4 bases, leaving 13 bases between the germline ends. Germline V lookup: CDR1 MGHRA, CDR2 YSYEKL. This CDR3 region has 15 residues. The CDR3 region is CASSQDRMSGYEQYF. The CDR3 bases are TGCGCCAGCAGCCAAGATAGGATGTCCGGATACGAGCAGTACTTC.

This clonotype was counted a few times. This chain uses TRBV4-1 with TRBJ1-5, with TRBD1 as a possible D gene (6 bases). Germline CDR1 and CDR2: MGHRA and YSYEKL. The CDR3 consists of 20 residues. The germline V and J ends were trimmed by 0 bases and 4 bases, with 25 bases remaining between them. The CDR3, as DNA: TGCGCCAGCAGCCAAGACGGACCGCCTAGGGGAGGAAGGGGGAATCAGCCCCAGCATTTT. It encodes CASSQDGPPRGGRGNQPQHF.

The chain joins TRBV12-3 or TRBV12-4 to TRBJ1-4; 10 bases line up with TRBD1. The CDR3 has 16 residues. Unmatched junction bases numbered 8, after V lost 6 bases and J lost 4 bases. This chain's CDR3 is CASSPGQGDGNEKLFF. The CDR3 nucleotides are TGTGCCAGCAGCCCAGGACAGGGGGACGGTAATGAAAAACTGTTTTTT.

This clonotype was counted many times. This rearrangement joins TRBV7-8 to TRBJ2-1; 9 bases line up with TRBD2. Germline V gene data show CDR1 as SGHVS and CDR2 as FQNEAQ. V was pared by 1 base and J by 6 bases, with 7 bases of the junction left unmatched. This CDR3 has 16 residues. CDR3 residues: CASSLGASGTFNEQFF. CDR3 nucleotide sequence: TGTGCCAGCAGCTTAGGGGCTAGCGGGACCTTCAATGAGCAGTTCTTC.

This clonotype was seen a few times. This sequence joins TRBV4-2 and TRBJ2-1; tentatively, D is TRBD1 (6 bases). V was clipped by 1 base and J by 9 bases, with 28 bases between them. This CDR3 region has 19 residues. Germline values: CDR1 LGHNA, CDR2 YNFKEQ. CDR3 loop: CASSQVSYRQARADSEQFF. The DNA of the CDR3 is TGTGCCAGCAGCCAAGTAAGCTACAGGCAGGCTAGGGCGGACAGTGAGCAGTTCTTC.